This entry lists 26 T cell receptor beta chains sequenced from one sample in a study of blood T cells in healthy people across ages. It was with a sample-barcoded 5' primer and a J-beta primer mix that a second PCR of roughly 7 to 12 cycles was run. TCRdb re-called the 5' RACE reads with MiXCR, one entry per CDR3 protein. The sample shows some 1.5 million distinct CDR3 sequences, 25% to 30% of them seen only once. Sequencing was done on a sample of blood. These receptor sequences come from a woman between 25 and 40 years old in good health.

J is TRBJ1-5 and V is TRBV5-5, with unresolved D. The V end lost 0 bases, the J end lost 7 bases, and 14 bases lay between the germline ends. The CDR3 contains 15 residues. Germline V gene lookup returns CDR1 SGHKS and CDR2 YYEKEE (reference sequence). The CDR3 nucleotides are TGTGCCAGCAGCTTGGGCGCGCTGGGCAGGCAGCCCCAGCATTTT. Amino acid sequence: CASSLGALGRQPQHF.

The V and J genes are TRBV5-5 and TRBJ2-5, with no clear D. The ends were cut back, 7 bases at V and 5 bases at J, with 9 bases in the middle. The CDR3 extends over 11 amino acids. Germline-derived CDR1 and CDR2 are SGHKS and YYEKEE (reference sequence). CDR3 sequence reads: CASQVSETQYF. In DNA form, the CDR3 reads TGTGCCAGCCAGGTTTCGGAGACCCAGTACTTC. Looking up the rest from reference TRBV5-5 and TRBJ2-5 gives the full variable domain: DAGVTQSPTHLIKTRGQQVTLRCSPISGHKSVSWYQQVLGQGPQFIFQYYEKEERGRGNFPDRFSARQFPNYSSELNVNALLLGDSALYLCASQVSETQYFGPGTRLLVL.

This clonotype was seen more than once but under ten times. J is TRBJ2-3 and V is TRBV7-3, with D perhaps matching TRBD1 (5 bases). The CDR3 sequence is 15 residues long. The germline V and J ends were trimmed by 0 bases and 6 bases, with 13 bases remaining between them. Germline V gene sequence: CDR1 SGHTA, CDR2 FQGTGA. CDR3 bases: TGTGCCAGCAGCTTAACGGGGTCACCAGGGGATACGCAGTATTTT. Amino acids: CASSLTGSPGDTQYF.

The rearrangement joins TRBV19 to TRBJ2-1; D tentatively fits TRBD1 or TRBD2 (5 bases each). Germline CDR1 LNHDA, CDR2 SQIVND (reference sequence). V was trimmed by 7 bases and J by 10 bases, leaving 23 bases between them. The CDR3 covers 15 residues. The CDR3 protein is CASNTPGTAKREQFF. DNA for the CDR3: TGTGCCAGTAACACACCCGGGACGGCAAAGAGGGAGCAGTTCTTC.

The gene calls are TRBV5-1 and TRBJ2-3, with 7 bases identical to TRBD1. V shed 10 bases and J 3 bases; nucleotides not matched to a gene: 14. The germline V gene encodes CDR1 SGHRS and CDR2 YFSETQ. The CDR3 length is 15 residues. The CDR3 bases are TGCGCCCGGCCGGTCTCCGACAGGGAGACAGATACGCAGTATTTT. It encodes CARPVSDRETDTQYF.

This clonotype was seen a handful of times. This may be a read error: a much more frequent sequence differs by one nucleotide. The chain is built from TRBV7-9 and TRBJ2-6; D could derive from TRBD1 or TRBD2 (6 bases each). There are 14 residues in the CDR3. The V gene's germline CDR1 is SEHNR and CDR2 FQNEAQ (reference sequence). CDR3 sequence: CASSWGAGANILTF. For the CDR3, the DNA is TGTGCCAGCAGCTGGGGGGCTGGGGCCAACATCCTGACTTTC.

This clonotype occurred many times. The chain combines TRBV20-1 with TRBJ2-5; D uncertain. The CDR3 sequence is 14 residues long. Trimming pared 4 bases from V and 4 bases from J, leaving 16 bases between. The germline gives CDR1 DFQATT, CDR2 SNEGSKA (reference sequence). As DNA, the CDR3 is TGCAGTGCTAAAACTTGGACGGGTACAGAGACCCAGTACTTC. This translates into CSAKTWTGTETQYF.

This clonotype has only a few counts. This rearrangement joins TRBV6-2 or TRBV6-3 to TRBJ2-1, with 14 bases lining up with TRBD2. Germline V gene lookup returns CDR1 MNHEY and CDR2 SVGEGT. The V segment lost 0 bases and the J segment 10 bases; nucleotides outside the gene matches: 2. This CDR3 has 15 amino acids. The CDR3 region is CASSYSTSGRGEQFF. CDR3 in DNA: TGTGCCAGCAGTTACTCGACTAGCGGGAGGGGGGAGCAGTTCTTC.

Concerning this clonotype: One junction end disagrees with the germline gene, perhaps due to a read error. The chain joins TRBV6-5 to TRBJ1-1, with D hard to call. The germline CDR1 and CDR2 sequences are MNHEY and SVGAGI. The CDR3 extends over 14 amino acids. The CDR3 bases are TGTGCCAGCAGGTACTCACATATGAACACTGAAGCTTTCTTT. Translating it yields CASRYSHMNTEAFF.

This clonotype was counted a few times. In DNA, the CDR3 is TGTGCCATCAGGGAAGGGCCCTCAAGGGACGGCTACACCTTC. This gives the protein CAIREGPSRDGYTF. The chain is built from TRBV10-3 and TRBJ1-2; TRBD1 might be the D (5 bases). The CDR3 runs to 14 residues. CDR1 is ENHRY and CDR2 is SYGVKD in the germline V gene. V lost 6 bases, J lost 8 bases, and 19 bases lay in between.

This clonotype was detected only a few times. This chain links TRBV4-3 with TRBJ1-4, with D unclear. V was trimmed by 0 bases and J by 10 bases, leaving 18 bases between them. The CDR3 is 16 residues long. Germline assignment: CDR1 LGHNA and CDR2 YSLEER. In DNA, the CDR3 is TGCGCCAGCAGCCAAGAGATTCTGGTAGCGCCGGGAAAACTGTTTTTT. Translated: CASSQEILVAPGKLFF.

The chain recombines TRBV12-3 or TRBV12-4 with TRBJ2-7; D might be TRBD2 (6 bases). The CDR3 has 15 residues. Between the trimmed V and J ends, which lost 11 bases and 2 bases, there was a span of 22 bases. CDR3 loop: CAGTPRSGSPYEQYF. In DNA form, the CDR3 reads TGTGCCGGCACCCCTAGGTCCGGGAGTCCCTACGAGCAGTACTTC.

This clonotype has more than one count but fewer than ten. This chain links TRBV9 with TRBJ2-1; 9 bases are a match to TRBD2. The CDR3 runs to 15 residues. V shed 4 bases and J 3 bases; nucleotides not matched to a gene: 5. CDR1 and CDR2 from the germline V gene are SGDLS and YYNGEE. The CDR3: CASSQRLAVYNEQFF. The CDR3 DNA sequence: TGTGCCAGCAGCCAGAGACTAGCGGTCTACAATGAGCAGTTCTTC.

This clonotype was found a few times. The chain links TRBV3-1 to TRBJ1-1; 7 positions agree with TRBD1. The CDR3 sequence is 15 residues long. With V trimmed by 6 bases and J by 6 bases, 13 bases remained unmatched. CDR1 is LGHDT and CDR2 is YNNKEL in the germline V gene (reference sequence). The CDR3 bases are TGTGCCAGCAGAAAGGGTGACAGGGCAGGAGCTGAAGCTTTCTTT. Translation gives CASRKGDRAGAEAFF.

The CDR3 coding sequence is TGTGCCAGCAGTTTAAAGCACGTTGAGCAGTACTTC. This sequence encodes CASSLKHVEQYF. V usage is TRBV12-3 or TRBV12-4 and J usage is TRBJ2-4; D is uncertain. The CDR3 loop spans 12 amino acids. V lost 2 bases and J lost 13, with 12 bases in between.

There are a few counts of this clonotype. The chain combines TRBV6-5 with TRBJ2-7, with D maybe TRBD1 (5 bases). Trimming removed 2 bases from V and 7 bases from J, with 9 bases in between. Per germline, CDR1 MNHEY and CDR2 SVGAGI. There are 12 residues in the CDR3. The CDR3 DNA reads TGTGCCAGCAGTTACCGGGCAGGGGAGCAGTACTTC. The encoded protein is CASSYRAGEQYF.

V is TRBV20-1 and J is TRBJ2-5; possibly TRBD2 for D (7 bases). CDR3 length: 17 amino acids. Germline V gives CDR1 DFQATT, CDR2 SNEGSKA (reference sequence). Trimming took 1 base from V and 1 from J, leaving 19 bases between them. The CDR3 here is CSARGGFGRGPQETQYF. CDR3 in DNA: TGCAGTGCTAGAGGAGGGTTTGGGCGGGGGCCCCAAGAGACCCAGTACTTC.

This clonotype was recorded at least ten times. The chain links TRBV6-1 to TRBJ1-2; tentative D call: TRBD1 (5 bases). The V end lost 6 bases, the J end lost 6 bases, and 14 bases lay between the germline ends. Germline V gives CDR1 MNHNS, CDR2 SASEGT. There are 13 residues in the CDR3. CDR3 amino acids: CASRAGMVNGYTF. The CDR3 coding sequence is TGTGCCAGCAGGGCAGGGATGGTCAATGGCTACACCTTC.

V is TRBV20-1 and J is TRBJ2-2; 8 bases are shared with TRBD2. The CDR3 has 18 residues. Germline-derived CDR1 and CDR2 are DFQATT and SNEGSKA (reference sequence). V lost 2 bases and J lost 1; bases outside the gene matches: 12. CDR3: CSARRGAAGAMNTGELFF. CDR3 nucleotide sequence: TGCAGTGCTAGACGGGGCGCAGCGGGGGCCATGAACACCGGGGAGCTGTTTTTT.

The chain has TRBV10-2 and TRBJ1-4, with D hard to call. Trimming stripped 10 bases from V and 0 bases from J, with 12 bases between. The CDR3 sequence is 14 residues long. CDR1 is WSHSY and CDR2 is SAAADI in the germline V gene. CDR3 nucleotides: TGCGCCAACCGTAGCAGACCAACTAATGAAAAACTGTTTTTT. Translating it yields CANRSRPTNEKLFF.

The sample holds a few counts of this clonotype. The CDR3 DNA is TGCAGTGCTAGAGATCGGATTACCGGGGAGCTGTTTTTT. Translating gives CSARDRITGELFF. The chain links TRBV20-1 to TRBJ2-2; D is ambiguous. The V end lost 0 bases, the J end lost 5 bases, and 7 bases lay between the germline ends. The CDR3 consists of 13 residues. From germline, CDR1 is DFQATT and CDR2 SNEGSKA (reference sequence).

Details on this clonotype: Being one base from a much bigger clone, this may be a read error. This chain joins TRBV4-1 and TRBJ2-7; D is ambiguous. This CDR3 comprises 14 residues. Germline CDR1 is MGHRA and CDR2 is YSYEKL. CDR3 in amino acids: CVSSQDANSYEQYF. The CDR3 DNA reads as TGCGTCAGCAGCCAAGACGCAAACTCCTACGAGCAGTACTTC.

This clonotype was seen a handful of times. The chain employs TRBV2 and TRBJ2-1; D remains ambiguous. Germline values: CDR1 SNHLY, CDR2 FYNNEI. The CDR3 is 12 amino acids. V lost 8 bases to trimming and J lost 10 bases, with 15 bases between them. CDR3 sequence: CASGKASHEQFF. The CDR3 DNA follows: TGTGCCAGCGGTAAGGCTAGTCACGAGCAGTTCTTC.

This clonotype came up many times. The junction does not match germline at one end; this may be a read error. The chain couples TRBV20-1 to TRBJ2-1, with D possibly being TRBD1 (6 bases). Looked up from germline, CDR1 is DFQATT and CDR2 is SNEGSKA (reference sequence). This CDR3 comprises 16 residues. In DNA form, the CDR3 reads TGCAGTGCGAGAGATAAGGGGGAGTTCTTATACAATGAGCAGTTCTTC. This gives the protein CSARDKGEFLYNEQFF.

Ten or more counts support this clonotype. The genes are TRBV7-2 and TRBJ1-2, with D possibly being TRBD1 (5 bases). The CDR3 totals 17 residues. Trimming pared 1 base from V and 0 bases from J, leaving 15 bases between. In germline, CDR1 is SGHTA, CDR2 FQGNSA. CDR3 in DNA: TGTGCCAGCAGCTTAGATCCCAGGGTCCTAGCTAACTATGGCTACACCTTC. Translation gives CASSLDPRVLANYGYTF.

In this sample, this clonotype turned up a few times. V usage is TRBV12-5 and J usage is TRBJ1-2, with 9 bases fitting TRBD1. The V and J ends lost 0 bases and 1 base, in that order; junction bases with no gene match: 6. Per germline, CDR1 LGHNT and CDR2 FRNRAP. The CDR3 runs to 17 residues. The CDR3 reads CASGLVLGDRVNYGYTF. CDR3 sequence (DNA): TGTGCTAGTGGTTTGGTCCTGGGGGACAGGGTTAACTATGGCTACACCTTC.